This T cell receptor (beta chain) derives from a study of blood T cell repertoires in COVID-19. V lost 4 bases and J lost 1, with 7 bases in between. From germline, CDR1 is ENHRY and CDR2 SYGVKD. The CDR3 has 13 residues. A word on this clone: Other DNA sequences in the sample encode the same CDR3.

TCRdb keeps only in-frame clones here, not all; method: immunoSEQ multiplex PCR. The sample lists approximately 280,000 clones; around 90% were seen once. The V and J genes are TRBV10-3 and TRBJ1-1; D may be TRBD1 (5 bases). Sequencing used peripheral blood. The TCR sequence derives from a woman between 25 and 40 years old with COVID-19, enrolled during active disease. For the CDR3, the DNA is TGTGCCATCAGTGTAGACAGGAACACTGAAGCTTTCTTT. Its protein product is CAISVDRNTEAFF.